This T cell receptor (beta chain) is from a study of cytomegalovirus exposure and HLA in healthy donors. General observations from the study: Trimming of TCR beta V- and J-genes showed a link, identified in a later analysis, to a missense DCLRE1C variant. Among CMV-associated TCR beta chains, most appeared HLA-restricted in a later analysis.

About this clone: As yet, its antigen is unknown.

The primer mix had 60 Vbeta and 13 Jbeta primers. Sequencing used immunoSEQ multiplex PCR; TCRdb keeps in-frame clones, though not all of them. This sample has 100,000 to 150,000 clones; roughly three quarters occur once, and the top ten carry over 1.5%. The CDR3 runs to 12 residues. V was pared by 4 bases and J by 6 bases, with 11 bases between. The germline CDR1 and CDR2 sequences are SGHNT and YYREEE (reference sequence). The sequence was collected from a woman in her thirties or forties in good health and CMV-seronegative. Sequenced sample: PBMCs. This chain links TRBV5-4 with TRBJ2-7, with a weak D call TRBD2 (6 bases). CDR3 sequence reads: CASSAEGGEQYF. As DNA, the CDR3 is TGTGCCAGCAGCGCGGAGGGAGGCGAGCAGTACTTC. Together with reference TRBV5-4 and TRBJ2-7, the CDR3 gives the full variable domain: ETGVTQSPTHLIKTRGQQVTLRCSSQSGHNTVSWYQQALGQGPQFIFQYYREEENGRGNFPPRFSGLQFPNYSSELNVNALELDDSALYLCASSAEGGEQYFGPGTRLTVT.